The sequence of this T cell receptor beta chain was determined in a study of regulatory T cells in long-lasting Graves disease (TCRdb year 2021). About the investigation overall: Patients with newly diagnosed Graves' disease had been on antithyroid drugs for under 3 months. The study took place in China and was registered as a clinical trial. A total of 33 samples underwent TCR sequencing, from about 13 patients with persistent Graves' disease and roughly 20 patients with newly diagnosed Graves' disease. This study used TCR sequencing and RNA sequencing of peripheral blood to compare persistent Graves' disease patients against newly diagnosed Graves' disease patients.

As encoded in the germline V gene (reference sequence), CDR1 is GTSNPN while CDR2 is SVGIG. The CDR3 runs 16 amino acids, cysteine and phenylalanine included. Only the CDR3 portion is preserved as DNA: 48 bases, with reading frame beginning at the first base. V is clipped by 0 bases and J by 6 bases, and the sequence between their germline boundaries is 18 bases long. In this sample, this clonotype turned up many times. Its target antigen remains unknown. No clone much larger than this one lies a single base away; base qualities are absent. The sample's time point label, in plain terms: newly diagnosed GD, antithyroid drugs for less than 3 months. For both TCR sequencing and RNA sequencing, RNA was extracted from PBMCs using TRIzol. Graves' disease was diagnosed according to American Thyroid Association guidelines. Patients for the study were recruited at an endocrinology department in Xi'an, China. Each patient gave approximately 9 milliliters of peripheral blood, collected in an EDTA anticoagulant tube. Ficoll Paque Plus density gradient separation was used to isolate PBMCs, and no further T cell sorting was performed. RNA quality was checked with an Agilent 2100 Bioanalyzer and agarose gel, and concentration with a NanoDrop 2000.

Library prep was done by multiplex PCR. Sequencing relied on an Illumina HiSeq 4000. TCR beta libraries were built with iRepertoire HTBI primers and Arm-PCR amplification of CDR3 regions. Before sequencing, the PCR products underwent gel purification. The paper's processing steps were these. Gene usage analysis of CDR3 amino acid clonotypes relied on the approximately 68 TRBV and 13 to 15 TRBJ segments identified across samples. Filtered high-quality paired reads were merged into contigs using COPE and FqMerger. BLAST was used to align contigs to IMGT TRBV, TRBD and TRBJ reference genes, with CDR3 defined following IMGT. Any clonotype with a frequency above 0.1% was counted as a highly expanded clone. Shannon entropy was used to measure repertoire diversity, and the Gini coefficient was used to measure V-J evenness. A clonotype was considered public if more than one individual shared it. TCRdb passed the public sequencing reads through fastp at Q25 and MiXCR, retaining productive beta sequences. Rows matching on CDR3 protein sequence are summarized as one entry with the most common DNA and genes. TCRdb, not the original authors, processed these V and J calls. A total of 350,000 to 550,000 distinct CDR3 sequences appear in this sample, around 17% of them only once. The top ten hold about 23% of the sample.

Study-wide findings and limitations: The authors acknowledged the small sample size as a limitation that may reduce accuracy. Only peripheral blood was studied, because thyroid tissue, the primary lesion, was inaccessible. TRBV28, TRBJ1-2 and TRBJ2-5 were preferentially used in persistent disease, while TRBV20-1 and TRBJ2-1 were favored in newly diagnosed disease. Compared with newly diagnosed patients, patients with persistent Graves' disease had lower TCR Shannon entropy and fewer highly expanded clones, which suggests clonal expansion. A larger number of public clonotypes was shared among persistent patients (more than 2,500) than among newly diagnosed patients (more than 850). Only the TCR beta chain was sequenced and analyzed.

A further study also used this sample, focusing on T cells in Graves' hyperthyroidism and ophthalmopathy. Per that second paper: Stable Graves' hyperthyroidism was defined as the absence of progression to ophthalmopathy over 18 months of follow-up. Hyperthyroidism patients were aged 18 to 65 years and newly diagnosed, with disease duration of less than 2 months. The study excluded patients with uncontrolled infections, other autoimmune diseases, pregnancy or lactation. Diagnoses were based on clinical symptoms, serum thyroxine and TRAb, thyroid ultrasound and orbital computed tomography. The first round of RT-PCR for the TCR CDR3 was performed with the HTBI primer set and the Qiagen OneStep RT-PCR kit. Most expanded thyroid clonotypes (frequency above 0.001) were also detected in blood, a finding suggesting that blood repertoires may reflect thyroid immune responses. A 13 V-J signature model separated ophthalmopathy from stable hyperthyroidism, with nearly 90% sensitivity and about 81% specificity in cross-validation and 80%/75% in testing. In validation, the model predicted progression to ophthalmopathy with 55% to 71% sensitivity and approximately 78% specificity, a median of about 6.7 months before onset. To identify TCR V-J signatures that set the groups apart, the researchers used a discovery cohort of roughly 100 patients, made up of around 42 with Graves' ophthalmopathy and 55 to 65 with stable Graves' hyperthyroidism. Prospective prediction of ophthalmopathy was tested in an independent validation cohort of 18 to 20 hyperthyroidism patients and approximately 17 patients who later progressed to ophthalmopathy. The 85 to 100 discovery patients were divided at random into training and test sets in a 7:3 ratio. Thyroid tissue and blood T-cell repertoires from six or seven Graves' hyperthyroidism patients were also compared in the study. After blood sampling, hyperthyroidism patients were treated with methimazole at a starting dose of 30 mg daily, and ophthalmopathy patients were treated with high-dose intravenous methylprednisolone. Libraries were constructed in a second round of multiplex PCR, after which size selection and purification were carried out. Libraries were sequenced paired-end with 100 bp reads on an Illumina HiSeq2000. SOAPnuke was used to process the raw data, with reads discarded if the reads contained adapters or uncalled bases, had a mean Phred below 15, or lacked an exact constant-primer or identifier match. High-quality paired reads were merged using COPE v1.2.5, and each unique nucleotide sequence was defined as a clonotype. Clonotypes were aligned to IMGT TRBV, TRBD and TRBJ reference segments using MiTCR v1.1. Only V-J combinations with frequency above 0.0001, covering about 99% of repertoires, were analysed. A TCS score was defined as the ratio of F50 (clonal expansion) to E x V (chaos), with BLOSUM62-based TCRdist applied between CDR3 peptides within each V-J. Welch's t-statistics and random forest reduced roughly 530 V-J features to about 12, which were used in a naive Bayes classifier (R e1071). No statistical method was used to fix the sample size in advance, and group allocation was not hidden from the investigators. The paper describes TCR Vbeta CDR3 sequencing of 135 peripheral blood samples, made up of under 50 ophthalmopathy patients, 70 to 75 hyperthyroidism patients and 17 progressor patients.

The sequence was collected from a woman aged 18-29 years with Graves disease. Donor details come from another sample of the same person, matched by shared clones. Here the chain combines TRBV30 and TRBJ2-1; a tentative D call is TRBD1 (5 bases match). This specimen consisted of peripheral blood mononuclear cells (PBMCs), obtained at new diagnosis, from a patient treated with antithyroid drugs. The sequence in DNA is TGTGCCTGGAGTGTACGTGGCAGGGCCTTAGTCAATGAGCAGTTCTTC. Its product reads: CAWSVRGRALVNEQFF.